This TCR beta chain comes out of a study of blood T cells in healthy people across ages. The second PCR ran about 6 to 11 cycles with a sample-barcoded 5' primer and J-beta primers. MiXCR, applied by TCRdb to the 5' RACE reads, yields one record per CDR3 protein. The sample holds fewer than 2,000,000 distinct CDR3 sequences, about two fifths seen once. General study results and limits: Both naive CD4+ cell counts and diversity were greater in long-lived donors than in aged donors.

Turning to this clonotype: Its antigen is currently unknown.

Each donor's blood draw was roughly 10 milliliters of peripheral blood. The receptor's source is a human donor in good health. The sequencing sample was made of blood.

This CDR3 is CASSYSDTGLTNYGYTF. In DNA form, the CDR3 reads TGTGCCAGCAGTTACTCAGATACGGGTCTTACTAACTATGGCTACACCTTC. The genes are TRBV6-5 and TRBJ1-2; D gene ambiguous. V gave up 0 bases and J gave up 0 bases, with 14 bases separating them. In germline, CDR1 is MNHEY, CDR2 SVGAGI. The CDR3 covers 17 residues.